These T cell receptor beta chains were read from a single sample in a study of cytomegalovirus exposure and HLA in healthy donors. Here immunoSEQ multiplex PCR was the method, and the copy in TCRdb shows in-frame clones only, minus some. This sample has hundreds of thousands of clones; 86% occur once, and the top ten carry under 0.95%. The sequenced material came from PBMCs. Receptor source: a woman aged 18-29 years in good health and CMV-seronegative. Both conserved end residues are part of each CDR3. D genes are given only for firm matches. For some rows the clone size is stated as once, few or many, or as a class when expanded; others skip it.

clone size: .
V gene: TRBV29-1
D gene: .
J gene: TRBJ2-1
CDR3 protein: CSVETGPEQFF
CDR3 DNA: TGCAGCGTTGAGACGGGTCCCGAGCAGTTCTTC

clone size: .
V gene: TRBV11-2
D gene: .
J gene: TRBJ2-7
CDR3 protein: CASSPRGGPYEQYF
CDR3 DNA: TGTGCCAGCAGCCCTCGTGGGGGCCCTTACGAGCAGTACTTC

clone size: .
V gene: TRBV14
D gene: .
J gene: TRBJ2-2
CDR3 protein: CASSQGLAGELFF
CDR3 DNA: TGTGCCAGCAGCCAAGGACTAGCCGGGGAGCTGTTTTTT

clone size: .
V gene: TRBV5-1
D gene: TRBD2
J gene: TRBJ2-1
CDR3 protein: CASRGLAGGYNEQFF
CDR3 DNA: TGCGCCAGCCGGGGACTAGCGGGGGGATACAATGAGCAGTTCTTC

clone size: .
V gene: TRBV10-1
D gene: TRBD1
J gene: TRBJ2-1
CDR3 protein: CATGQGYNEQFF
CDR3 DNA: TGCGCCACCGGACAGGGTTACAATGAGCAGTTCTTC

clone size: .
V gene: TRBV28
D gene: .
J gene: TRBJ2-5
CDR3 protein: CASRREETQYF
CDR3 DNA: TGTGCCAGCAGGCGGGAAGAGACCCAGTACTTC

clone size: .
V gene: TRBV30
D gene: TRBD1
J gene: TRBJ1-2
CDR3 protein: CAWSLDPRQGAYDYGYTF
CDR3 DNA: TGTGCCTGGAGCCTAGACCCACGACAGGGGGCATACGACTATGGCTACACCTTC

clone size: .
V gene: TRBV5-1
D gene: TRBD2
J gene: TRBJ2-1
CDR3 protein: CASSNSGRSVNEQFF
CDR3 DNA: TGCGCCAGCAGCAACAGCGGGAGGTCGGTCAATGAGCAGTTCTTC

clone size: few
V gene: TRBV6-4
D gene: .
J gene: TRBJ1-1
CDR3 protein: CASSSGPTTEAFF
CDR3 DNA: TGTGCCAGCAGTAGTGGGCCTACCACTGAAGCTTTCTTT

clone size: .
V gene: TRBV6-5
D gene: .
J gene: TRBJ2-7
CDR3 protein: CASLGETYEQYF
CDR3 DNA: TGTGCCAGCCTCGGAGAGACCTACGAGCAGTACTTC

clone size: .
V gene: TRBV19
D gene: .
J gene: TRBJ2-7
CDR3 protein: CASSIAGMNYEQYF
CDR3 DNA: TGTGCCAGTAGTATAGCCGGGATGAACTACGAGCAGTACTTC

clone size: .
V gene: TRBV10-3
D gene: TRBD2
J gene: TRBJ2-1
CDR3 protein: CAIRSVAGAYNEQFF
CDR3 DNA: TGTGCCATCAGGTCGGTAGCGGGAGCCTACAATGAGCAGTTCTTC

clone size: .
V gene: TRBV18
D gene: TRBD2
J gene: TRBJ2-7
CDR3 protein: CASSPMRLAVYEQYF
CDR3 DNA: TGTGCCAGCTCACCAATGAGACTAGCGGTCTACGAGCAGTACTTC

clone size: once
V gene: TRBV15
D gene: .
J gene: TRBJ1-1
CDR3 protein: CATSREPGQALAFF
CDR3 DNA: TGTGCCACCAGCAGAGAACCGGGACAAGCGTTGGCTTTCTTT

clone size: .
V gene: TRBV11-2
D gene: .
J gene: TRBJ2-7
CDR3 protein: CASSFGEQYF
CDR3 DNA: TGTGCCAGCAGCTTCGGCGAGCAGTACTTC

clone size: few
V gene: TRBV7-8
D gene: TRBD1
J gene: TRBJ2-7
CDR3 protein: CASSLARTGSEDEQYF
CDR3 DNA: TGTGCCAGCAGCTTAGCGCGGACAGGGTCAGAAGACGAGCAGTACTTC

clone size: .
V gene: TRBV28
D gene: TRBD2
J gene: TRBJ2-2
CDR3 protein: CASSPGTSGSWGGTGELFF
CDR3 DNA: TGTGCCAGCAGCCCCGGGACTAGCGGGAGTTGGGGGGGCACCGGGGAGCTGTTTTTT

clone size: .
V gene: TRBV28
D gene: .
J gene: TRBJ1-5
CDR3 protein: CASSLPGRGHNQPQHF
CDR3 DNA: TGTGCCAGCAGTTTACCCGGGAGAGGGCACAATCAGCCCCAGCATTTT

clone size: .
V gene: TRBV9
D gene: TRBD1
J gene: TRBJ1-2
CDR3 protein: CASSVEGTGLLGYGYTF
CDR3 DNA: TGTGCCAGCAGCGTAGAAGGGACAGGGCTTTTAGGCTATGGCTACACCTTC

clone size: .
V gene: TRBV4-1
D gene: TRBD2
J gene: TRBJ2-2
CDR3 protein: CASSPTGTRGGGELFF
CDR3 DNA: TGCGCCAGCAGCCCCACCGGGACTAGGGGAGGCGGGGAGCTGTTTTTT

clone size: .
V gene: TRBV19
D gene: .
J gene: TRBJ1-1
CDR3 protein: CASTKQLPNTEAFF
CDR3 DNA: TGTGCCAGTACGAAGCAACTCCCGAACACTGAAGCTTTCTTT

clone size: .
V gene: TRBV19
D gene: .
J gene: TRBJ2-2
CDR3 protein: CASSSRGTGELFF
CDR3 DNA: TGTGCCAGTAGTTCCCGGGGTACCGGGGAGCTGTTTTTT

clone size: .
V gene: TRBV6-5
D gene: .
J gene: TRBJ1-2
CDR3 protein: CASSYSTRDYGYTF
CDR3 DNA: TGTGCCAGCAGTTACTCGACCAGGGACTATGGCTACACCTTC

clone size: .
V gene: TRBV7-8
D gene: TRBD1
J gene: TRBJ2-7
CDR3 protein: CASSFGTGRIEQYF
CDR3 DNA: TGTGCCAGCAGCTTCGGGACAGGGAGGATCGAGCAGTACTTC

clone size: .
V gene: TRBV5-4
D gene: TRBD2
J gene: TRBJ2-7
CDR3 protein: CASSTTVKRGGYEQYF
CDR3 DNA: TGTGCCAGCAGCACCACCGTTAAGCGGGGGGGCTACGAGCAGTACTTC

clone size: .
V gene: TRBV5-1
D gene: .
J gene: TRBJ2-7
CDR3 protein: CASSPQDPSSYEQYF
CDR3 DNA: TGCGCCAGCAGCCCACAGGACCCGAGCTCCTACGAGCAGTACTTC

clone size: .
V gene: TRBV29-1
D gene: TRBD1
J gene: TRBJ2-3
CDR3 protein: CSFCGVTGTGGPDTQYF
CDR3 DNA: TGCAGCTTTTGCGGAGTCACCGGGACAGGGGGCCCAGATACGCAGTATTTT

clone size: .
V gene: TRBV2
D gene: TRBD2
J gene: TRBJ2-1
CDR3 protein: CASELAGNNEQFF
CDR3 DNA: TGTGCCAGCGAGCTAGCGGGAAACAATGAGCAGTTCTTC

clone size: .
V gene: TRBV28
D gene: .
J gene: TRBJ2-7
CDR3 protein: CASSFGYYEQYF
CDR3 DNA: TGTGCCAGCAGTTTCGGGTACTACGAGCAGTACTTC

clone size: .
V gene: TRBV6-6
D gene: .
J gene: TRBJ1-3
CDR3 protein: CASSYEAAGNTIYF
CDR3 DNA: TGTGCCAGCAGTTACGAGGCCGCGGGAAACACCATATATTTT

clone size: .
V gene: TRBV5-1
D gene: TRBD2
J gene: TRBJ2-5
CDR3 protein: CASRGGASTGLREETQYF
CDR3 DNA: TGCGCCAGCAGGGGAGGGGCTTCCACAGGTCTACGGGAAGAGACCCAGTACTTC

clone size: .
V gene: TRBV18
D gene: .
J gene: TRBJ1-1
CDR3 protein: CASSPSESTEAFF
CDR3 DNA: TGTGCCAGCTCACCATCCGAGAGTACTGAAGCTTTCTTT

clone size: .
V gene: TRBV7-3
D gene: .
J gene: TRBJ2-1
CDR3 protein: CASSLGAPRRSEQFF
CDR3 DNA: TGTGCCAGCAGCTTGGGGGCGCCCAGAAGGTCGGAGCAGTTCTTC

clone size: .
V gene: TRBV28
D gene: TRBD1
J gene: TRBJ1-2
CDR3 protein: CASSSHRGENDYGYTF
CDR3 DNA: TGTGCCAGCAGTTCCCACAGGGGGGAGAACGACTATGGCTACACCTTC

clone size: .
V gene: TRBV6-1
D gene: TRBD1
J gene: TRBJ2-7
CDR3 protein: CASSSGTGGSYEQYF
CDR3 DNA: TGTGCCAGCAGTTCGGGGACAGGGGGCTCCTACGAGCAGTACTTC

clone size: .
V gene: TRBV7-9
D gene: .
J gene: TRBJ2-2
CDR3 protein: CASSLGTLTGELFF
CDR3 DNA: TGTGCCAGCAGCTTAGGGACTCTGACCGGGGAGCTGTTTTTT

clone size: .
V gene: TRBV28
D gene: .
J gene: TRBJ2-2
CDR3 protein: CASSLRTQGTGELFF
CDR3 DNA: TGTGCCAGCAGTTTAAGGACCCAGGGGACCGGGGAGCTGTTTTTT

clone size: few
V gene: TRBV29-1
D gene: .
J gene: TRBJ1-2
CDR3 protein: CSVVRDGYTF
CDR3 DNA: TGCAGCGTTGTCAGGGATGGCTACACCTTC

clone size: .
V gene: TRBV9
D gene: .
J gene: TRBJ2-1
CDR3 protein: CASSSQVDEQFF
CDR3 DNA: TGTGCCAGCAGCTCTCAGGTCGATGAGCAGTTCTTC

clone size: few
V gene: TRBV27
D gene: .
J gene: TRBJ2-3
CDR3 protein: CASSLLYGDTQYF
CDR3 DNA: TGTGCCAGCAGTTTGTTATACGGAGATACGCAGTATTTT

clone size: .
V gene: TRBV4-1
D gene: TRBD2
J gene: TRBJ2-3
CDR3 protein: CASSLRLAGGRSTDTQYF
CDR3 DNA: TGCGCCAGCAGCCTACGACTAGCGGGGGGTCGGAGCACAGATACGCAGTATTTT

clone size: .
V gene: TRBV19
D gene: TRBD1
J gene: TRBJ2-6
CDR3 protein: CASSMAGTGTTGANVLTF
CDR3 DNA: TGTGCCAGTAGTATGGCCGGGACAGGGACTACTGGGGCCAACGTCCTGACTTTC

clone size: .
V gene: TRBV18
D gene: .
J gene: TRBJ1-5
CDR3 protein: CASSPGRGFREPQHF
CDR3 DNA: TGTGCCAGCTCACCGGGCAGGGGCTTTCGGGAACCCCAGCATTTT

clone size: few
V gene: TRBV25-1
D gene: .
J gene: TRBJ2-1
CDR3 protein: CASSGDSYNEQFF
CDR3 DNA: TGTGCCAGCAGCGGGGATTCGTACAATGAGCAGTTCTTC

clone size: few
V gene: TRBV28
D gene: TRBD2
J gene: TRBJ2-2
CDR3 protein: CASRSRTSGRAGELFF
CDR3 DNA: TGTGCCAGCAGGTCCCGGACTAGCGGGAGAGCCGGGGAGCTGTTTTTT

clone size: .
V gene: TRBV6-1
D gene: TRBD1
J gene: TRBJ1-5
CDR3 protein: CASSEGQGARQPQHF
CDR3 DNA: TGTGCCAGCAGTGAGGGACAGGGGGCGAGACAGCCCCAGCATTTT

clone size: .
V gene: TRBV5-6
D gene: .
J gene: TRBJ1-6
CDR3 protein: CASSLMLGGSPLHF
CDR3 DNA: TGTGCCAGCAGCTTAATGTTGGGAGGATCACCCCTCCACTTT

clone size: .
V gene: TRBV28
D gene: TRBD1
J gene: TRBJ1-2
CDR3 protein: CASELPRGKGGYTF
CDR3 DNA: TGTGCCAGCGAGCTACCCAGGGGGAAAGGTGGCTACACCTTC

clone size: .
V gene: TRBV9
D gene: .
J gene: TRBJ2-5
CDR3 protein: CASSAKTARQETQYF
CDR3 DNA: TGTGCCAGCAGTGCCAAGACAGCCCGCCAAGAGACCCAGTACTTC

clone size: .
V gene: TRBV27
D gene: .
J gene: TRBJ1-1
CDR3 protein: CASSLLAGNTEAFF
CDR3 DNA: TGTGCCAGCAGTTTATTGGCAGGGAACACTGAAGCTTTCTTT

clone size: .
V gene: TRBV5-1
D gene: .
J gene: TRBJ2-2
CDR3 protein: CASSLDWTNTGELFF
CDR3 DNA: TGCGCCAGCAGCTTGGATTGGACAAACACCGGGGAGCTGTTTTTT

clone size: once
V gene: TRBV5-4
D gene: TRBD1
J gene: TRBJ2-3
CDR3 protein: CASSLRDRGRGTDTQYF
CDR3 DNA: TGTGCCAGCAGCCTCCGGGACAGGGGGCGCGGCACAGATACGCAGTATTTT

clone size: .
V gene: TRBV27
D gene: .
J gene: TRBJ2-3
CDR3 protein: CASSLDIRTDTQYF
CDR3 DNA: TGTGCCAGCAGTTTAGACATACGCACAGATACGCAGTATTTT

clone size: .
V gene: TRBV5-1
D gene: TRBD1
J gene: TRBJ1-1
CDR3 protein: CASSLAATGGYTEAFF
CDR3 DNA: TGCGCCAGCAGCTTAGCCGCGACAGGGGGCTACACTGAAGCTTTCTTT